This T cell receptor beta chain was sequenced in a study of sequential checkpoint blockade in melanoma. General study results and limits: Response in arm A was associated with pretreatment TIL clonality.

Some clones are missing from TCRdb's copy, which holds only in-frame ones; the method was immunoSEQ multiplex PCR. In the table there are 5,500 to 6,500 clones, roughly 23% of which are singletons. In the case of this clone: Its target is unknown.

Looked up from germline, CDR1 is SGHNT and CDR2 is YENEEA. Germline trimming cut 3 bases from V and 7 bases from J; bases unmatched to any gene: 11. The CDR3 runs to 16 residues. Treatment defined: randomized to nivolumab then ipilimumab (arm A) or the reverse (arm B). The sample consisted of tumor tissue (inferred from file names), taken from a patient given nivolumab and ipilimumab in sequence. The sequence derives from a human donor with melanoma. This chain links TRBV11-3 with TRBJ1-2, with 10 bases lining up with TRBD1. CDR3 protein: CASSLGDRDRGSGYTF. The CDR3, as DNA: TGTGCCAGCAGCTTGGGAGATCGGGACAGGGGCTCTGGCTACACCTTC.